This TCR beta chain was observed in a study of blood T cell repertoires in COVID-19. Turning to the study itself: In each case, the material was cDNA or gDNA derived from T cells, B-cell-depleted T cells, or PBMCs.

Seattle-derived patients entered the study during active infection and were followed longitudinally. Data came from immunoSEQ multiplex PCR; TCRdb stores just in-frame clones and leaves some out. The repertoire holds approximately 180,000 clones, with roughly 76% as singletons. Looked up from germline, CDR1 is MNHEY and CDR2 is SMNVEV (reference sequence). Germline trimming cut 5 bases from V and 8 bases from J; bases unmatched to any gene: 10. The CDR3 has 15 amino acids. Sequencing input: peripheral blood. The sequence came from an elderly woman with COVID-19, enrolled during active disease. The chain combines TRBV27 with TRBJ1-1; TRBD1 matches 11 bases. CDR3 bases: TGTGCCAGCAGTCGCCGGACAGGGGGCGCATTGGAAGCTTTCTTT. This translates into CASSRRTGGALEAFF.